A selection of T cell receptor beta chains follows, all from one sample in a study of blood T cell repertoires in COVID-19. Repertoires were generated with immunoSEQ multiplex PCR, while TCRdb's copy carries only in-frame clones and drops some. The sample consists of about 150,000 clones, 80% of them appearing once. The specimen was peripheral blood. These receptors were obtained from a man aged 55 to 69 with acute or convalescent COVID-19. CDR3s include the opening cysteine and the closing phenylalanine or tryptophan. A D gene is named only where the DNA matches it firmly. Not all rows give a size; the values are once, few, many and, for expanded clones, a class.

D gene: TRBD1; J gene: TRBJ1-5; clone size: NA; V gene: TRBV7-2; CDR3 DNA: TGTGCCAGCAGCTCGACAGGGAGCAATCAGCCCCAGCATTTT; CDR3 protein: CASSSTGSNQPQHF
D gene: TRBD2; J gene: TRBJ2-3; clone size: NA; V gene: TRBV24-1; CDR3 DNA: TGTGCCACCAGTGGGGCTAGCGGGAGTGGTACGCAGTATTTT; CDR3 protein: CATSGASGSGTQYF
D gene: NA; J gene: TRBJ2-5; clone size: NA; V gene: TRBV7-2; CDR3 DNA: TGTGCCAGCAGCCCGGAAGGGGGATCGGAGACCCAGTACTTC; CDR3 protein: CASSPEGGSETQYF
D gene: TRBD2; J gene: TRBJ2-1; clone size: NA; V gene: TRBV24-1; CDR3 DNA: TGTGCCACCAGTGCCGAGACTAGCGGGAGCTTGAATGAGCAGTTCTTC; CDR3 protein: CATSAETSGSLNEQFF
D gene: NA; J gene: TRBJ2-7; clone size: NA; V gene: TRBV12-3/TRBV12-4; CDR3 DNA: TGTGCCAGCAGCGCCGGAGGGGCTGGCGAGCAGTACTTC; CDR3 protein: CASSAGGAGEQYF
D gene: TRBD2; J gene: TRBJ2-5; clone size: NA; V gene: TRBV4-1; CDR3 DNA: TGCGCCAGCAGCCAAGGAGCTAGCGGGGGGCCAGAGACCCAGTACTTC; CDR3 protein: CASSQGASGGPETQYF
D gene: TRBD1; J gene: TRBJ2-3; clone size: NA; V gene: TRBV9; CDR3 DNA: TGTGCCAGCAGCCCTCAGACAGGGGCAGATACGCAGTATTTT; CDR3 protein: CASSPQTGADTQYF
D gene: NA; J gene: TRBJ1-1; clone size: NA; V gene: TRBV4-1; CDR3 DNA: TGCGCCAGCAGCCAAGATCGGGGGAACACTGAAGCTTTCTTT; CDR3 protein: CASSQDRGNTEAFF
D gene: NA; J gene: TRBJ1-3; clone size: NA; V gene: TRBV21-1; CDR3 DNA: TGTGCCAGCAGCAAGCAGGTCTCTGGAAACACCATATATTTT; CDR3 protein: CASSKQVSGNTIYF
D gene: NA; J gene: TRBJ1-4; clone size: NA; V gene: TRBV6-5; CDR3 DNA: TGTGCCAGCAGTTTTGGGGGCCGGGAAAAACTGTTTTTT; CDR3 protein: CASSFGGREKLFF
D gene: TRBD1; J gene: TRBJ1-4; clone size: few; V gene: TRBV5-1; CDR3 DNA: TGCGCCAGCAGACGGGACAGGGGGGAAAAACTGTTTTTT; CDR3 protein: CASRRDRGEKLFF
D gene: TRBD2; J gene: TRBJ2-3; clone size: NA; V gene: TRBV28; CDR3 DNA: TGTGCCAGCACCCAGACTAGCGGGACAGATACGCAGTATTTT; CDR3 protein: CASTQTSGTDTQYF
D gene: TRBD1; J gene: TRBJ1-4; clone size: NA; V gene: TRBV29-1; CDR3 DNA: TGCAGCGTCGGGACAGGGGCCGATAATGAAAAACTGTTTTTT; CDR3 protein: CSVGTGADNEKLFF